These 9 T cell receptor beta chains came from one sample sequenced in a study of graft-versus-host responses after intestinal transplantation (dated by TCRdb to about 2021). No antigens are known for them. The method behind the library was the immunoSEQ multiplex PCR assay. Imported from immuneACCESS, the table was reduced by TCRdb to in-frame sequences with V and J called. These copies leave out some clones; in studies compared against another copy, an unresolved V gene accounts for under half, and the cause of the remainder is not known. The sample contains under 90,000 clones, approximately 90% of them found a single time. The ten largest clones take up just under 0.35% of the sample. In light of the paper, this sample's time point label describes: cells obtained before transplantation from donor or recipient. The sequenced sample was unstimulated CD4+ T cells sorted from spleen or lymph node cells, obtained before transplant. The receptor set was obtained from a human donor who was the organ donor for an intestinal transplant.

The rearrangement links TRBV6-6 to TRBJ2-7; 7 nucleotides align to TRBD1. The CDR3 covers 13 residues. V trimming: 3 bases; J trimming: 5 bases; junction bases outside the gene matches: 4. CDR1 is MNHNY and CDR2 is SVGAGI in the germline V gene (reference sequence). The CDR3 DNA reads as TGTGCCAGCAGTTATCGAACAGGGGACGAGCAGTACTTC. Translated, it gives CASSYRTGDEQYF.

The chain links TRBV6-5 to TRBJ2-1; 9 bases match TRBD1. From germline, CDR1 is MNHEY and CDR2 SVGAGI. The V gene end was trimmed by 6 bases and the J gene end by 4 bases; junction bases not matched to a gene: 7. This CDR3 comprises 15 residues. This chain's CDR3 is CASRSGGTGYNEQFF. The CDR3, as DNA: TGTGCCAGCAGGTCGGGTGGGACAGGGTACAATGAGCAGTTCTTC.

V and J are TRBV28 and TRBJ1-1, with 8 bases fitting TRBD1. V shed 3 bases and J 0 bases; nucleotides not matched to a gene: 3. The germline V gene has CDR1 MDHEN and CDR2 SYDVKM. This CDR3 region has 15 residues. The CDR3: CASSLTGVLNTEAFF. The CDR3, as DNA: TGTGCCAGCAGTTTGACAGGGGTCCTGAACACTGAAGCTTTCTTT.

The chain recombines TRBV5-1 with TRBJ1-1, with D hard to call. V shed 2 bases and J shed 1 base, with 15 bases lying between them. The germline CDR1 and CDR2 sequences are SGHRS and YFSETQ. The CDR3 contains 16 residues. CDR3 DNA: TGCGCCAGCAGCTTCTTTGGGAGCAGGTCGAACACTGAAGCTTTCTTT. It encodes CASSFFGSRSNTEAFF.

This clone was detected only a few times. This sample includes further DNA sequences coding for the same CDR3. The genes are TRBV7-2 and TRBJ1-1; maybe TRBD1 (5 bases). Per the germline V gene, CDR1 is SGHTA and CDR2 is FQGNSA. V was shortened by 2 bases and J by 0 bases, with 10 bases between the two germline ends. The CDR3 extends over 15 amino acids. Here the CDR3 DNA reads TGTGCCAGCAGCTTACGTGGGGGGATGAACACTGAAGCTTTCTTT. Encoded protein: CASSLRGGMNTEAFF.

CDR3 in amino acids: CASSVGGGGGKETQYF. The CDR3 nucleotides read TGTGCCAGCAGCGTAGGTGGAGGGGGAGGGAAAGAGACCCAGTACTTC. J is TRBJ2-5 and V is TRBV9, with TRBD2 as a possible D gene (7 bases). Trimming took off 0 bases at V and 3 bases at J, with 15 bases between the two ends. The CDR3 has 16 residues. Per the germline V gene, CDR1 is SGDLS and CDR2 is YYNGEE.

This clone was detected only a few times. This chain links TRBV29-1 with TRBJ2-7, with 7 bases lining up with TRBD2. With V trimmed by 4 bases and J by 4 bases, 7 bases remained unmatched. Germline V lookup: CDR1 SQVTM, CDR2 ANQGSEA. The CDR3 has 13 amino acids. CDR3 region: CSVVIAGGYEQYF. The CDR3 DNA sequence: TGCAGCGTTGTCATAGCGGGTGGATACGAGCAGTACTTC.

This clone occurred once. This rearrangement joins TRBV4-1 to TRBJ1-5; D might be TRBD1 (5 bases). Germline CDR1 and CDR2: MGHRA and YSYEKL. Trimming stripped 0 bases from V and 0 bases from J, with 12 bases between. The CDR3 extends over 17 amino acids. The CDR3 reads CASSQDRTSRSNQPQHF. The CDR3, as DNA: TGCGCCAGCAGCCAAGACCGGACAAGCCGTAGCAATCAGCCCCAGCATTTT.

CDR3 nucleotides: TGTGCCTGGAGTGTAGGCGGGAGAAGCACAGATACGCAGTATTTT. It encodes CAWSVGGRSTDTQYF. The chain combines TRBV30 with TRBJ2-3; 7 bases align to TRBD2. CDR1 is GTSNPN, CDR2 SVGIG, per germline (reference sequence). Trimming removed 0 bases from V and 0 bases from J; junction bases left unmatched: 3. This CDR3 spans 15 amino acids.